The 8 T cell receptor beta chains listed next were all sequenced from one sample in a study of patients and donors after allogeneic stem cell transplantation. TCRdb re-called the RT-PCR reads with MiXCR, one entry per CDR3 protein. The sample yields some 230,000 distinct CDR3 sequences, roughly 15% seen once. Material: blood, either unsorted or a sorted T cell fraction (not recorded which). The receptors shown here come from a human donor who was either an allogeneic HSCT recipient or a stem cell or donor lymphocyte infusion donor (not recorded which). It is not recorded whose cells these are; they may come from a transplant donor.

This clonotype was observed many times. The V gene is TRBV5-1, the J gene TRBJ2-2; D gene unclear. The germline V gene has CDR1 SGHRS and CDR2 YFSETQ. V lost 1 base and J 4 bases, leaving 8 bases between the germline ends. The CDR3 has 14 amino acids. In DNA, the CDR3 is TGCGCCAGCAGCTTGAGACCATCCACCGGGGAGCTGTTTTTT. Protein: CASSLRPSTGELFF.

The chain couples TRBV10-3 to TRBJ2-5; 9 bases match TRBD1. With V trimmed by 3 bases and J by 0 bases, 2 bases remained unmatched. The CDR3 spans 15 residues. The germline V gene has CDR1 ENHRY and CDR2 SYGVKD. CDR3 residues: CAISEGQGYQETQYF. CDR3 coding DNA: TGTGCCATCAGTGAAGGACAGGGGTACCAAGAGACCCAGTACTTC.

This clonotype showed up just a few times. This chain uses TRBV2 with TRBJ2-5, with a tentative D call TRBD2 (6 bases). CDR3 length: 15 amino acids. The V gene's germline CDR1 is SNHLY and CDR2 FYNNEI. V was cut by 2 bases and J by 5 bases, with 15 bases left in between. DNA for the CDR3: TGTGCCAGCAGTGAAACGGGGGTCGCAGGGGAGACCCAGTACTTC. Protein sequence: CASSETGVAGETQYF.

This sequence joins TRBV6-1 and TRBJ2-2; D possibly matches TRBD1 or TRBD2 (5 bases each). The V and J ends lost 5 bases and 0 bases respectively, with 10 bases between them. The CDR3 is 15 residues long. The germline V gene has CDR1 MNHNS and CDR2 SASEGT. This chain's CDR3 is CASSPLGANTGELFF. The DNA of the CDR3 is TGTGCCAGCAGTCCCCTGGGGGCGAACACCGGGGAGCTGTTTTTT.

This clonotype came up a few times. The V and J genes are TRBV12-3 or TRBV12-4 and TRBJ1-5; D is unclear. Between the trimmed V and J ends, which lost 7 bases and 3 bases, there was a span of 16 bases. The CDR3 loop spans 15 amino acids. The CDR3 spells CASTPRLGDNQPQHF. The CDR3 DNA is TGTGCCAGCACCCCGCGCTTAGGAGACAATCAGCCCCAGCATTTT.

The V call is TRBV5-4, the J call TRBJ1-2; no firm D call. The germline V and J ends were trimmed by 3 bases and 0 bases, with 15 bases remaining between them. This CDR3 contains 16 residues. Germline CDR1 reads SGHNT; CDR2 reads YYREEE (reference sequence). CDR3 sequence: CASSSGDILANYGYTF. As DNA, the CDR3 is TGTGCCAGCAGCTCGGGTGACATCCTAGCTAACTATGGCTACACCTTC.

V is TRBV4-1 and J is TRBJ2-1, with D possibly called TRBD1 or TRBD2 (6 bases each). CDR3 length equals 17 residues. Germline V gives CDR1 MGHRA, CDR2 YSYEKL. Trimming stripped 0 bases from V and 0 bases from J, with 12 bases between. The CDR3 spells CASSQEGGPSSYNEQFF. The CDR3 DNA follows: TGCGCCAGCAGCCAAGAGGGGGGCCCGAGCTCCTACAATGAGCAGTTCTTC.

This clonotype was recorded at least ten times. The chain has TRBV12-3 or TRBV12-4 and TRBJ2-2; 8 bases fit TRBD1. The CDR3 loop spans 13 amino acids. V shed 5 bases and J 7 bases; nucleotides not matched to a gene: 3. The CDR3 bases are TGTGCCAGCAGTCGGACAGGGAACGGGGAGCTGTTTTTT. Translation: CASSRTGNGELFF.